Below, one T cell receptor (beta chain) is given with its context. Trimming at V came to 7 bases and at J to 8 bases, leaving 14 bases not matched to a gene. The V gene's germline CDR1 is SQVTM and CDR2 ANQGSEA. The CDR3 extends over 14 amino acids. Study members were between roughly 18 and 100 years old and lived in around 24 US regions. Participants in the exposed group had met a COVID-19 case in the 2 weeks before joining the study. Under the authors' procedure: Amplified reference gene primers provided the basis for estimating nucleated cell counts. Profiling relied on immunoSEQ multiplex PCR, and the TCRdb table lists in-frame clones only, not all of them. V and J calls and clone size come straight from that table; D and trimming were deduced from the DNA. This sample yields 270,000 or so clones, of which around 93% are seen a single time; less than 3.5% belongs to the top ten. This sample is part of a study of blood T cell repertoires in COVID-19. On the study more broadly: Samples representing acute and convalescent COVID-19 were sourced from the United States, Italy and Spain.

The TCR was taken from a man between 35 and 55 years old who had been exposed to COVID-19. The chain combines TRBV29-1 with TRBJ2-1; 7 bases agree with TRBD2. The sequencing sample was made of PBMCs or T cells enriched from blood (not recorded which). CDR3 in amino acids: CSGFGSGTFYEQFF. The CDR3 bases are TGCAGCGGATTTGGCAGCGGGACTTTCTATGAGCAGTTCTTC.